The clone carrying this TCR beta chain has just a few counts. What it recognizes is unknown. This sample is drawn from a study of identical twins. Unique molecular identifiers were present on the cDNA, and a universal primer site came from template switching. TCRdb re-analysed the 5' RACE reads in MiXCR, keeping a single row per CDR3 protein. The sample lists roughly 240,000 distinct CDR3 sequences, approximately 7.8% seen once, with less than 6.5% in the top ten. General study results and limits: Invariant MAIT and iNKT cells could partly confound zero-insertion analyses.

V was shortened by 0 bases and J by 2 bases, with 8 bases between the two germline ends. The germline V gene encodes CDR1 MGHRA and CDR2 YSYEKL. The CDR3 is made up of 15 amino acids. This same sample was also part of a study on yellow fever vaccine responses in identical twins.

The sequenced sample was CD8+ T cells sorted from blood. The gene calls are TRBV4-1 and TRBJ2-1; no clear D gene. The origin of this receptor is a woman aged 18 to 35 in good health. Written as DNA, the CDR3 is TGCGCCAGCAGCCAAGATACCGACACCTACAATGAGCAGTTCTTC. This encodes CASSQDTDTYNEQFF.